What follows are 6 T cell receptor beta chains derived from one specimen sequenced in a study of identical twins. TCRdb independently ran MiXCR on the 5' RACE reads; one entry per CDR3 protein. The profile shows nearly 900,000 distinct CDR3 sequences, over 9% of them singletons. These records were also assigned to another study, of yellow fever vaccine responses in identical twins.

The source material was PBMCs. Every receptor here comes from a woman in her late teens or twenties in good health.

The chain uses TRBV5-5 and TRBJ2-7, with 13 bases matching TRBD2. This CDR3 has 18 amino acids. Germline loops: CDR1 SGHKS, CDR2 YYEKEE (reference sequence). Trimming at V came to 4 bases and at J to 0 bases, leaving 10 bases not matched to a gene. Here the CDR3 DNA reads TGTGCCAGCAGCCCACTAGCGGGAGGGAGGACGAGCTCCTACGAGCAGTACTTC. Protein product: CASSPLAGGRTSSYEQYF.

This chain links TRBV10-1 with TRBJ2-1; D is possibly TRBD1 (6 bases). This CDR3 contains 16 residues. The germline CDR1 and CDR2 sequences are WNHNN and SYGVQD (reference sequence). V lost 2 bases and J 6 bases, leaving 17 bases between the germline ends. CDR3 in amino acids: CASSETPDRFGNEQFF. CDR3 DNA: TGCGCCAGCAGTGAGACACCGGACAGATTTGGCAATGAGCAGTTCTTC.

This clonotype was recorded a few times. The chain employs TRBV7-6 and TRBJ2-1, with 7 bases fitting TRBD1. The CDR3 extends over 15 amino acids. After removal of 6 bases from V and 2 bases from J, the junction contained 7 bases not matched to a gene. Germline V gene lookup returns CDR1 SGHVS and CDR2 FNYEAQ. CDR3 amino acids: CASSYDRDTYNEQFF. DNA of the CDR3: TGTGCCAGCAGTTATGACAGGGATACCTACAATGAGCAGTTCTTC.

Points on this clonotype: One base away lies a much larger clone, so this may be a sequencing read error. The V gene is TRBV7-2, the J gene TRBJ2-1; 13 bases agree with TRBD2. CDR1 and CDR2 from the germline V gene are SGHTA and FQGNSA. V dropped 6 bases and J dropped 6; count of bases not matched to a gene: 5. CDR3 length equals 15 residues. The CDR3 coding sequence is TGTGCCAGCAGTCGGGGACTAGCGGGAATCAATGAGCAGTTCTTC. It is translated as CASSRGLAGINEQFF.

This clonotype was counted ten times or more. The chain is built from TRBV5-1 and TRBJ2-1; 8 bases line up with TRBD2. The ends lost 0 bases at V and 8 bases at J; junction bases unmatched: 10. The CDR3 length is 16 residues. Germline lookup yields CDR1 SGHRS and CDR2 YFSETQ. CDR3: CASSLAFGRADDEQFF. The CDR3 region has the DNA TGCGCCAGCAGCTTGGCCTTCGGGAGGGCCGATGATGAGCAGTTCTTC.

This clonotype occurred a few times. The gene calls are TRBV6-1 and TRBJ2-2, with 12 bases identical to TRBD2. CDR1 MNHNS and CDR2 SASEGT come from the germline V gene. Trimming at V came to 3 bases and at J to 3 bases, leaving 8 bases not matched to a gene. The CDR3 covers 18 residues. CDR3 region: CASSEWLAGGPDTGELFF. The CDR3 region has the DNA TGTGCCAGCAGTGAGTGGCTAGCGGGGGGGCCGGACACCGGGGAGCTGTTTTTT.